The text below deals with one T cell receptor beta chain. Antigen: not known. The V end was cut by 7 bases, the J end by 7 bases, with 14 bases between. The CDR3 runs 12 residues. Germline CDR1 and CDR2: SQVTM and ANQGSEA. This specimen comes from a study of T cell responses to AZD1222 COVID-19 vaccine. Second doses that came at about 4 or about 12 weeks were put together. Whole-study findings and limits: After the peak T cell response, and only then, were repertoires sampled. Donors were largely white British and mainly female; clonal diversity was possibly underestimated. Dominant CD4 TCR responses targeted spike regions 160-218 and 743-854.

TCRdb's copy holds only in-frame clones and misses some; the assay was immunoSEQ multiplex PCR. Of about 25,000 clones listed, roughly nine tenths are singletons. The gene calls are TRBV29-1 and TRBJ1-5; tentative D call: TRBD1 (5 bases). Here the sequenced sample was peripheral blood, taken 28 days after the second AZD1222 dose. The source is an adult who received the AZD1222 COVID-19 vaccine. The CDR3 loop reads CSATQGGQPQHF. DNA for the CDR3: TGCAGCGCCACGCAGGGCGGGCAGCCCCAGCATTTT.